This record looks at one TCR beta chain sequence and its context. The V end lost 2 bases, the J end lost 2 bases, and 10 bases lay between the germline ends. The germline CDR1 and CDR2 sequences are MNHNS and SASEGT. The CDR3 runs 15 residues. Unique molecular identifiers were incorporated into the prepared TCRbeta library. One entry per CDR3 protein, called by TCRdb with MiXCR from the PCR reads. The sample has 400,000 to 450,000 distinct CDR3 sequences, approximately 42% seen once; the top ten hold approximately 30%. The entry originates in a study of T-cell reconstitution after alpha-beta-depleted transplantation in children.

The TCR was taken from a girl aged 2-10 years with aplastic anemia, due to receive a stem cell transplant. The chain recombines TRBV6-1 with TRBJ1-5, with a weak D call TRBD1 (5 bases). The sequencing here drew on PBMCs, taken before TCRalphabeta/CD19-depleted stem cell transplant. The CDR3 reads CASSERGDGNQPQHF. CDR3 bases: TGTGCCAGCAGTGAAAGAGGGGATGGCAATCAGCCCCAGCATTTT.